The 17 T cell receptor beta chains presented below share a single source sample, sequenced in a study of PD-1 blockade in classical Hodgkin lymphoma. Sequenced by immunoSEQ multiplex PCR; TCRdb stores in-frame clones only, minus some. The sample shows tens of thousands of clones, roughly 70% of them seen only once. Each patient experienced a relapse that followed autologous stem cell transplantation, and brentuximab vedotin exposure varied. This specimen was peripheral blood mononuclear cells (PBMCs), taken at baseline. These receptors were collected from a human donor with classical Hodgkin lymphoma.

The rearrangement joins TRBV5-1 to TRBJ1-2; 8 nucleotides match TRBD1. Trimming at V came to 4 bases and at J to 8 bases, leaving 7 bases not matched to a gene. The germline V gene encodes CDR1 SGHRS and CDR2 YFSETQ. The CDR3 sequence is 13 residues long. The CDR3 nucleotides read TGCGCCAGCAGCCTACAGGACAGGGACGGCTACACCTTC. It is translated as CASSLQDRDGYTF.

This clone was seen only a few times. This chain links TRBV6-5 with TRBJ2-7; 7 nucleotides agree with TRBD1. J gave up 4 bases and V 6 bases, and 12 bases lay outside the gene matches. CDR1 is MNHEY, CDR2 SVGAGI, per germline. This CDR3 has 15 residues. CDR3: CASRPFMTGWYEQYF. The CDR3 DNA sequence: TGTGCCAGCAGACCTTTTATGACAGGGTGGTACGAGCAGTACTTC.

By frequency in the sample, this clone is medium-sized (0.01 to 0.1%). Here the CDR3 reads CASTIGGNSGANVLTF. The CDR3 DNA is TGTGCCAGCACCATAGGGGGTAACTCTGGGGCCAACGTCCTGACTTTC. The chain joins TRBV11-2 to TRBJ2-6; the D gene is possibly TRBD1 (6 bases). This CDR3 spans 16 amino acids. V dropped 7 bases and J dropped 0 bases, with 13 bases sitting between them. Germline assignment: CDR1 SGHAT and CDR2 FQNNGV.

The chain carries TRBV14 and TRBJ2-2, with unresolved D. The V and J ends lost 0 bases and 0 bases respectively, with 8 bases between them. This CDR3 spans 16 amino acids. Germline CDR1 is SGHDN and CDR2 is FVKESK. The CDR3 sequence is CASSQERQANTGELFF. The CDR3 coding sequence is TGTGCCAGCAGCCAAGAACGGCAAGCGAACACCGGGGAGCTGTTTTTT.

The rearrangement links TRBV6-5 to TRBJ1-5; 8 nucleotides match TRBD1. The CDR3 consists of 13 residues. V lost 5 bases and J lost 7; bases outside the gene matches: 4. Germline CDR1 and CDR2: MNHEY and SVGAGI. CDR3 amino acids: CASSGTGGQPQHF. The CDR3 DNA follows: TGTGCCAGCAGTGGGACAGGCGGGCAGCCCCAGCATTTT.

This rearrangement joins TRBV5-1 to TRBJ1-1; the D gene is possibly TRBD1 (5 bases). CDR3 size: 13 residues. The V gene's germline CDR1 is SGHRS and CDR2 YFSETQ. V was pared by 4 bases and J by 0 bases, with 7 bases between. DNA for the CDR3: TGCGCCAGCAGCACGACAGTGAACACTGAAGCTTTCTTT. Amino acid sequence: CASSTTVNTEAFF.

The chain uses TRBV5-8 and TRBJ2-4; 8 positions match TRBD1. The junction had 4 bases not matched to a gene; V was cut back by 3 bases and J by 8 bases. The CDR3 is made up of 13 amino acids. In germline, CDR1 is SGHTS, CDR2 YDEGEE. The CDR3 is CASSSDRGDIQYF. The CDR3 DNA follows: TGTGCCAGCAGCTCCGACAGGGGAGACATTCAGTACTTC.

V is TRBV2 and J is TRBJ2-7; D ambiguous. Germline CDR1 reads SNHLY; CDR2 reads FYNNEI. Between the trimmed V and J ends, which lost 4 bases and 2 bases, there was a span of 9 bases. The CDR3 runs to 13 residues. CDR3 amino acids: CASSALKTYEQYF. The CDR3 DNA is TGTGCCAGCAGTGCCCTAAAGACCTACGAGCAGTACTTC. The whole variable domain, filled in from reference TRBV2 and TRBJ2-7, reads EPEVTQTPSHQVTQMGQEVILRCVPISNHLYFYWYRQILGQKVEFLVSFYNNEISEKSEIFDDQFSVERPDGSNFTLKIRSTKLEDSAMYFCASSALKTYEQYFGPGTRLTVT.

This clone was detected only a few times. The genes are TRBV27 and TRBJ2-6, with unresolved D. Trimming took 10 bases from V and 1 from J, leaving 5 bases between them. Germline V gives CDR1 MNHEY, CDR2 SMNVEV (reference sequence). The CDR3 covers 12 residues. CDR3 nucleotide sequence: TGTGCCACATTTTCTGGGGCCAACGTCCTGACTTTC. Residues: CATFSGANVLTF.

This clone was found a few times. The rearrangement links TRBV20-1 to TRBJ2-1; no clear D. V gave up 3 bases and J gave up 10 bases, with 10 bases separating them. The length of the CDR3 is 11 residues. CDR1 is DFQATT, CDR2 SNEGSKA, per germline (reference sequence). CDR3 sequence: CSASPLGEQFF. CDR3 coding DNA: TGCAGTGCTAGCCCGCTGGGCGAGCAGTTCTTC.

V gene TRBV7-7 combines with J gene TRBJ1-1; tentative D call: TRBD1 (5 bases). This CDR3 is built from 13 residues. Looked up from germline, CDR1 is SSHAT and CDR2 is FNYEAQ (reference sequence). The germline V and J ends were trimmed by 3 bases and 1 base, with 6 bases remaining between them. The CDR3 loop reads CASSLTENTEAFF. The CDR3 bases are TGTGCCAGCAGCTTGACAGAGAACACTGAAGCTTTCTTT.

For the CDR3, the DNA is TGTGCCAGCAGCTTACTTGGTCGGGGAGATACGCAGTATTTT. Its translation: CASSLLGRGDTQYF. This chain uses TRBV7-3 with TRBJ2-3; tentatively, D is TRBD2 (5 bases). The germline CDR1 and CDR2 sequences are SGHTA and FQGTGA. V shed 2 bases and J shed 5 bases, with 11 bases lying between them. This CDR3 comprises 14 residues.

In its sample, this clone was seen a few times. The rearrangement joins TRBV4-3 to TRBJ2-1; 9 bases align to TRBD2. This CDR3 region has 15 residues. CDR1 is LGHNA and CDR2 is YSLEER in the germline V gene. The J segment lost 4 bases and the V segment lost 0 bases, leaving 1 base of the junction unmatched. In DNA, the CDR3 is TGCGCCAGCAGCCAAGAGCGGGGGGGTTACAATGAGCAGTTCTTC. Protein product: CASSQERGGYNEQFF.

This clone was seen once. This sequence joins TRBV28 and TRBJ1-5; maybe TRBD1 (6 bases). The CDR3 totals 14 residues. Trimming took 2 bases from V and 5 from J, leaving 10 bases between them. The germline V gene has CDR1 MDHEN and CDR2 SYDVKM. The CDR3 here is CASSLEGVHQPQHF. As DNA, the CDR3 is TGTGCCAGCAGTTTAGAGGGGGTTCATCAGCCCCAGCATTTT.

This chain connects TRBV5-4 to TRBJ2-6, with unresolved D. Germline CDR1 and CDR2: SGHNT and YYREEE (reference sequence). Trimming pared 3 bases from V and 0 bases from J, leaving 13 bases between. CDR3 length equals 17 residues. The CDR3 region has the DNA TGTGCCAGCAGCTATCTCCGGAGCCTCTCTGGGGCCAACGTCCTGACTTTC. Amino acid sequence: CASSYLRSLSGANVLTF. Full variable domain (missing parts from reference TRBV5-4 and TRBJ2-6): ETGVTQSPTHLIKTRGQQVTLRCSSQSGHNTVSWYQQALGQGPQFIFQYYREEENGRGNFPPRFSGLQFPNYSSELNVNALELDDSALYLCASSYLRSLSGANVLTFGAGSRLTVL.

The chain has TRBV29-1 and TRBJ1-1; D is unresolved. The CDR3 sequence is 14 residues long. Germline V CDR1 and CDR2: SQVTM, ANQGSEA. V was cut by 0 bases and J by 1 base, with 9 bases left in between. Here the CDR3 reads CSVEDRPRNTEAFF. The CDR3 coding sequence is TGCAGCGTTGAAGATCGGCCGCGGAACACTGAAGCTTTCTTT.

J is TRBJ1-1 and V is TRBV7-9; TRBD1 agrees at 7 bases. Germline V lookup: CDR1 SEHNR, CDR2 FQNEAQ (reference sequence). The junction had 12 bases not matched to a gene; V was cut back by 5 bases and J by 3 bases. The CDR3 covers 16 residues. The CDR3 sequence is CASSPTQDRPDTEAFF. The CDR3 DNA reads TGTGCCAGCAGCCCGACCCAGGACAGGCCCGACACTGAAGCTTTCTTT.